This TCR beta chain emerged from a study of T cell changes during pregnancy in multiple sclerosis. Unmatched junction bases numbered 9, after V lost 6 bases and J lost 4 bases. This CDR3 contains 16 residues. The germline gives CDR1 MNHGY, CDR2 SVAAGI. Sequenced by immunoSEQ multiplex PCR; TCRdb stores in-frame clones only, minus some. Of fewer than 75,000 clones in the sample, 75% to 95% were seen once. V gene TRBV6-9 combines with J gene TRBJ1-5; 10 nucleotides match TRBD1. The starting material was peripheral blood, obtained after pregnancy. The receptor comes from a female donor in good health, enrolled as a control in a pregnancy study. The chain's CDR3 is CASSYPGQGWNQPQHF. The DNA for the CDR3 is TGTGCCAGCAGCTACCCGGGACAGGGGTGGAATCAGCCCCAGCATTTT.